This TCR beta chain is from a study of response to subunit inactivated influenza vaccine. From the RT-PCR reads, TCRdb called clonotypes with MiXCR, one entry per CDR3 protein. The data show 650,000 to 700,000 distinct CDR3 sequences, 15% to 18% seen once. Germline V gene lookup returns CDR1 SGHTA and CDR2 FQGNSA. V trimming: 4 bases; J trimming: 2 bases; junction bases outside the gene matches: 5. The CDR3 has 15 amino acids. This TCR came from a man aged 45-65 years who received an inactivated influenza vaccine. The chain is built from TRBV7-2 and TRBJ2-5, with 9 bases matching TRBD1. The sample here was PBMCs from blood, taken 11 to 12 days after vaccination. The CDR3 region has the DNA TGTGCCAGCAGCTCGGACAGGGGAATTCAAGAGACCCAGTACTTC. Residues: CASSSDRGIQETQYF.